These 18 T cell receptor beta chains share one sample of origin, sequenced in a study of T-cell memory formation after mild COVID-19. MiXCR was run by TCRdb on the 5' RACE reads, yielding one entry per CDR3 protein. The table shows around 90,000 distinct CDR3 sequences, with about 16% occurring only once. Input material: PBMCs or a T cell subset sorted from them (not recorded which). The source of these receptors is a man between 18 and 35 years old who had mild COVID-19 (a few samples of this study predate the infection). Cell type and time point are not known.

The chain links TRBV11-2 to TRBJ2-7; D is possibly TRBD1 (5 bases). Germline CDR1 is SGHAT and CDR2 is FQNNGV. The germline V and J ends were trimmed by 4 bases and 3 bases, with 16 bases remaining between them. CDR3 size: 15 residues. CDR3 loop: CASSYDSFDSYEQYF. Here the CDR3 DNA reads TGTGCCAGCAGCTACGACTCCTTCGACAGCTACGAGCAGTACTTC.

There are a few counts of this clonotype. This sequence joins TRBV18 and TRBJ1-1; D is unclear. Trimming stripped 3 bases from V and 3 bases from J, with 8 bases between. Germline lookup yields CDR1 KGHSH and CDR2 LQKENI. This CDR3 comprises 13 residues. The chain's CDR3 is CASSPSGYTEAFF. CDR3 sequence (DNA): TGTGCCAGCTCACCTTCGGGGTACACTGAAGCTTTCTTT.

This clonotype was observed at least ten times. The chain's CDR3 is CASTLGGMNTEAFF. The CDR3 DNA reads TGTGCCAGCACCTTGGGGGGGATGAACACTGAAGCTTTCTTT. The chain couples TRBV12-3 or TRBV12-4 to TRBJ1-1, with D perhaps TRBD1 (5 bases). V was clipped by 7 bases and J by 0 bases, with 12 bases between them. The CDR3 loop spans 14 amino acids.

This clonotype has at least ten counts. The V and J genes are TRBV12-3 or TRBV12-4 and TRBJ2-4; maybe TRBD1 (6 bases). Trimming left V 3 bases short and J 12 bases short, with 15 bases between. This CDR3 is built from 13 residues. The CDR3 is CASSLQGTRDQYF. CDR3 DNA: TGTGCCAGCAGTTTGCAGGGGACCAGGGATCAGTACTTC.

The rearrangement links TRBV20-1 to TRBJ1-2; tentatively, D is TRBD1 (5 bases). CDR3 length: 14 amino acids. Germline-derived CDR1 and CDR2 are DFQATT and SNEGSKA (reference sequence). V was cut by 4 bases and J by 0 bases, with 12 bases left in between. The CDR3 DNA sequence: TGCAGTGCTACGGCCGGGGCCACTAACTATGGCTACACCTTC. Its protein product is CSATAGATNYGYTF.

V gene TRBV13 combines with J gene TRBJ1-5; no reliable D call. Trimming left V 0 bases short and J 8 bases short, with 11 bases between. This CDR3 comprises 14 residues. Germline CDR1 reads PRHDT; CDR2 reads FYEKMQ (reference sequence). In nucleotides, the CDR3 is TGTGCCAGCAGCTTAGGGTCCGGGAATGAGCCCCAGCATTTT. It specifies CASSLGSGNEPQHF.

This clonotype was counted between two and nine times. The gene calls are TRBV29-1 and TRBJ2-7, with unresolved D. The CDR3 totals 13 residues. Trimming pared 4 bases from V and 3 bases from J, leaving 13 bases between. The germline V gene has CDR1 SQVTM and CDR2 ANQGSEA. Here the CDR3 DNA reads TGCAGCGTTGTACCCCAAAACAGCTACGAGCAGTACTTC. Translated, it gives CSVVPQNSYEQYF.

The sample holds many counts of this clonotype. V is TRBV24-1 and J is TRBJ2-3; D is ambiguous. The CDR3 covers 15 residues. V lost 3 bases and J lost 8, with 17 bases in between. Germline-derived CDR1 and CDR2 are KGHDR and SFDVKD. The CDR3 DNA reads TGTGCCACCAGTGATCCCTATTCCGGATATTCTACGCAGTATTTT. Residues: CATSDPYSGYSTQYF.

This clonotype was counted only a few times. The rearrangement joins TRBV11-2 to TRBJ2-3; 11 positions match TRBD1. The length of the CDR3 is 15 residues. Trimming cost V 4 bases and J 6 bases; bases outside gene matches: 6. CDR1 SGHAT and CDR2 FQNNGV come from the germline V gene. The CDR3 bases are TGTGCCAGCAGCTCCGGGACAGGGGGTGTGGATACGCAGTATTTT. It translates to CASSSGTGGVDTQYF.

The V and J genes are TRBV7-2 and TRBJ1-1; a weak D match, TRBD1 (5 bases). The V end lost 11 bases, the J end lost 6 bases, and 10 bases lay between the germline ends. This CDR3 has 10 residues. Germline values: CDR1 SGHTA, CDR2 FQGNSA. The CDR3 DNA reads as TGTGCCGCGGGGGGATCTGAAGCTTTCTTT. It yields the protein CAAGGSEAFF.

The rearrangement links TRBV4-3 to TRBJ2-2; D unresolved. The CDR3 is 14 residues long. Trimming took off 3 bases at V and 2 bases at J, with 7 bases between the two ends. Per germline, CDR1 LGHNA and CDR2 YSLEER. The CDR3 sequence: CASSHTINTGELFF. The CDR3 bases are TGCGCCAGCAGCCATACCATTAACACCGGGGAGCTGTTTTTT.

This clonotype was detected many times. The chain employs TRBV19 and TRBJ2-7; TRBD2 agrees at 7 bases. CDR1 is LNHDA and CDR2 is SQIVND in the germline V gene (reference sequence). The CDR3 extends over 13 amino acids. Trimming at V came to 6 bases and at J to 2 bases, leaving 4 bases not matched to a gene. CDR3 residues: CASSSGGPYEQYF. CDR3 DNA sequence: TGTGCCAGTAGCTCGGGGGGACCCTACGAGCAGTACTTC.

The V and J genes are TRBV4-1 and TRBJ2-7; D ambiguous. CDR3 length equals 15 residues. Trimming stripped 1 base from V and 0 bases from J, with 10 bases between. Per germline, CDR1 MGHRA and CDR2 YSYEKL. Written as DNA, the CDR3 is TGCGCCAGCAGCCAAGGATATGACTCCTCCTACGAGCAGTACGTC. Its protein product is CASSQGYDSSYEQYV.

CDR3 residues: CASSVGTGVYEQYF. The CDR3 DNA is TGTGCCAGCAGTGTAGGGACAGGGGTTTACGAGCAGTACTTC. V is TRBV25-1 and J is TRBJ2-7; 10 nucleotides line up with TRBD1. The germline V gene has CDR1 MGHDK and CDR2 SYGVNS. This CDR3 has 14 residues. J gave up 4 bases and V 4 bases, and 4 bases lay outside the gene matches.

A few counts support this clonotype. The chain has TRBV29-1 and TRBJ1-1; D not certain. The CDR3 consists of 12 residues. V lost 4 bases and J 2 bases, leaving 8 bases between the germline ends. Germline lookup yields CDR1 SQVTM and CDR2 ANQGSEA. The CDR3 DNA follows: TGCAGCGTTGTTCCGGCCAACACTGAAGCTTTCTTT. This codes for CSVVPANTEAFF. Full variable domain (missing parts from reference TRBV29-1 and TRBJ1-1): SAVISQKPSRDICQRGTSLTIQCQVDSQVTMMFWYRQQPGQSLTLIATANQGSEATYESGFVIDKFPISRPNLTFSTLTVSNMSPEDSSIYLCSVVPANTEAFFGQGTRLTVV.

This chain links TRBV7-9 with TRBJ1-6, with TRBD1 matching 8 bases. Germline CDR1 SEHNR, CDR2 FQNEAQ (reference sequence). The CDR3 is 13 amino acids. Trimming removed 6 bases from V and 6 bases from J; junction bases left unmatched: 1. CDR3 in amino acids: CASRTGVNSPLHF. The CDR3 DNA sequence: TGTGCCAGCAGGACAGGGGTTAATTCACCCCTCCACTTT. The full variable domain, its missing parts supplied by reference TRBV7-9 and TRBJ1-6, is DTGVSQNPRHKITKRGQNVTFRCDPISEHNRLYWYRQTLGQGPEFLTYFQNEAQLEKSRLLSDRFSAERPKGSFSTLEIQRTEQGDSAMYLCASRTGVNSPLHFGNGTRLTVT.

This clonotype was seen at least ten times. The V call is TRBV7-6, the J call TRBJ2-2; tentatively, D is TRBD1 or TRBD2 (7 bases each). The CDR3 extends over 17 amino acids. Germline V gene sequence: CDR1 SGHVS, CDR2 FNYEAQ. Trimming took 5 bases from V and 3 from J, leaving 19 bases between them. CDR3 nucleotides: TGTGCCAGCAGCAGCCAGGGGGGGGACCCCTACACCGGGGAGCTGTTTTTT. Protein: CASSSQGGDPYTGELFF.

This clonotype showed up just a few times. This sequence joins TRBV7-2 and TRBJ1-6; no firm D call. V gave up 7 bases and J gave up 1 base, with 14 bases separating them. This CDR3 is built from 16 residues. Germline V lookup: CDR1 SGHTA, CDR2 FQGNSA. The CDR3, as DNA: TGTGCCAGCACCCCCTTGTGGGGTTCCTATAATTCACCCCTCCACTTT. Protein: CASTPLWGSYNSPLHF.